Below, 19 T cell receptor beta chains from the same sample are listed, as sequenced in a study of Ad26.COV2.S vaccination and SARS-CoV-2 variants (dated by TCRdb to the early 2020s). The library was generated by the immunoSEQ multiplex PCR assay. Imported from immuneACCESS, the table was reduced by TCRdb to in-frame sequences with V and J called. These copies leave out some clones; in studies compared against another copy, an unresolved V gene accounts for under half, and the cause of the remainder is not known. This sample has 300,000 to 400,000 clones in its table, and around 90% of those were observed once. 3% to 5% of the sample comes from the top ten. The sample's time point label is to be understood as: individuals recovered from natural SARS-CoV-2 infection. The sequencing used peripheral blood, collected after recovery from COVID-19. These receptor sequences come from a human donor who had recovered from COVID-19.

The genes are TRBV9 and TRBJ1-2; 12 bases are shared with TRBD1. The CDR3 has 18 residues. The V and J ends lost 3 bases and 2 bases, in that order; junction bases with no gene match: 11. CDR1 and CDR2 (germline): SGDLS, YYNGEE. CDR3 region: CASSAPGTGGGKNYGYTF. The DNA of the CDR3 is TGTGCCAGCAGCGCACCCGGGACAGGGGGCGGGAAGAACTATGGCTACACCTTC.

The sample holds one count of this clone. The CDR3 loop reads CASSLWGGVKSQPQHF. DNA of the CDR3: TGTGCCAGCAGCTTATGGGGCGGGGTCAAAAGTCAGCCCCAGCATTTT. The V and J genes are TRBV7-9 and TRBJ1-5; maybe TRBD1 (5 bases). The CDR3 is made up of 16 amino acids. Germline V gene sequence: CDR1 SEHNR, CDR2 FQNEAQ (reference sequence). V lost 2 bases to trimming and J lost 6 bases, with 17 bases between them.

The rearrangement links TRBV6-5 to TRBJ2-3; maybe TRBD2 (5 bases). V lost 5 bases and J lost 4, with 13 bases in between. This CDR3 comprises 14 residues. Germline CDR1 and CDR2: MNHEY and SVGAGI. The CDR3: CASSPRTWSDTQYF. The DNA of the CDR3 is TGTGCCAGCAGTCCCCGGACTTGGTCAGATACGCAGTATTTT.

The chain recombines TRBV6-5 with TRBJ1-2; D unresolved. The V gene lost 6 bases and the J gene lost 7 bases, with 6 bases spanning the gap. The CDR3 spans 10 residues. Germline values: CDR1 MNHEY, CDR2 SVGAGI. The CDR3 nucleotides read TGTGCCAGCAGCTACATTGGCTACACCTTC. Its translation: CASSYIGYTF.

This CDR3 is CASSIQDGTGELFF. The CDR3 nucleotides are TGTGCCAGTAGTATCCAGGACGGGACCGGGGAGCTGTTTTTT. This chain joins TRBV19 and TRBJ2-2; D is undetermined. Trimming removed 3 bases from V and 5 bases from J, with 10 bases in between. CDR1 is LNHDA and CDR2 is SQIVND in the germline V gene (reference sequence). The CDR3 is made up of 14 amino acids.

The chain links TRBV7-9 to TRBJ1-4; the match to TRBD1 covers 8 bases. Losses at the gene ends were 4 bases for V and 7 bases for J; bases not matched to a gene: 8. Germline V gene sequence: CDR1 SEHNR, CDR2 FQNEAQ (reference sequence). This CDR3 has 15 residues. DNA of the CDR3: TGTGCCAGCAGCTCCAGACAGGGGTTGGGTGAAAAACTGTTTTTT. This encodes CASSSRQGLGEKLFF.

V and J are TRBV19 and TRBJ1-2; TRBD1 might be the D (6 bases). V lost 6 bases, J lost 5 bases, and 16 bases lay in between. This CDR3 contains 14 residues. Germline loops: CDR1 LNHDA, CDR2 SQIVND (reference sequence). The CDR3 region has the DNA TGTGCCAGTAGACACAAACAGGGTCGATATGGCTACACCTTC. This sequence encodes CASRHKQGRYGYTF.

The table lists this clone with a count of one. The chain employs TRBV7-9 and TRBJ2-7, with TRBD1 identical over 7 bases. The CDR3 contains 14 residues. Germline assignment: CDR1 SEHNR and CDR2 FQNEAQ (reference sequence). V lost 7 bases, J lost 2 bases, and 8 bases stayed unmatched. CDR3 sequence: CASTRTGWTYEQYF. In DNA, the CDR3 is TGTGCCAGCACTAGGACAGGATGGACCTACGAGCAGTACTTC.

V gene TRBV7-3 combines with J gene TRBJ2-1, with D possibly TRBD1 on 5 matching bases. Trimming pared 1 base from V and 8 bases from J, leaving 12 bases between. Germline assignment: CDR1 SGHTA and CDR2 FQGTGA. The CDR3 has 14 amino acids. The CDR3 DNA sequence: TGTGCCAGCAGCTTAAAGGGGTTCGGCGATGAGCAGTTCTTC. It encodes CASSLKGFGDEQFF.

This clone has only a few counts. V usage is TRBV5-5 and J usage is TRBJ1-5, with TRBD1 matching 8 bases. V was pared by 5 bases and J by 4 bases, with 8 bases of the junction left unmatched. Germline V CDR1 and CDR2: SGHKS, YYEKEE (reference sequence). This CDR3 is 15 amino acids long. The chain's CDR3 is CASRLTWTGNQPQHF. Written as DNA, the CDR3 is TGTGCCAGCAGACTTACCTGGACAGGGAATCAGCCCCAGCATTTT.

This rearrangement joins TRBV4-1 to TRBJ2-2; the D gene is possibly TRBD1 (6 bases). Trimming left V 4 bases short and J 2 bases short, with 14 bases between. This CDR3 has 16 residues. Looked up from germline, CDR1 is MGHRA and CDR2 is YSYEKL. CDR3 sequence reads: CASSLKGVGNTGELFF. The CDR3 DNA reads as TGCGCCAGCAGCCTGAAGGGGGTAGGCAACACCGGGGAGCTGTTTTTT.

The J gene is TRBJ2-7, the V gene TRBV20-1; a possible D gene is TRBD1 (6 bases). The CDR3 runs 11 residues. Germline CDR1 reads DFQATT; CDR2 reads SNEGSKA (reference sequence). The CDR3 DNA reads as TGCAGCTCCAGGGGAAGCTACGAGCAGTACTTC. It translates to CSSRGSYEQYF.

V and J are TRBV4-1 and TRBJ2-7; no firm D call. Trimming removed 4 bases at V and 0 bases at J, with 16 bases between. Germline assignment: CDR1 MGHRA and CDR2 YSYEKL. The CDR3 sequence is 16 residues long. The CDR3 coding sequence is TGCGCCAGCAGCCTGTCCGTAGGTCAGTTCTCCTACGAGCAGTACTTC. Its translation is CASSLSVGQFSYEQYF.

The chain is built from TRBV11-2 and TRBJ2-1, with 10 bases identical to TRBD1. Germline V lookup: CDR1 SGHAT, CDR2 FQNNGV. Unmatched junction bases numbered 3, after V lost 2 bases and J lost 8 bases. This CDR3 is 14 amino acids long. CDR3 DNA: TGTGCCAGCAGCTTACGACAGGGGGCCGATGAGCAGTTCTTC. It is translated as CASSLRQGADEQFF.

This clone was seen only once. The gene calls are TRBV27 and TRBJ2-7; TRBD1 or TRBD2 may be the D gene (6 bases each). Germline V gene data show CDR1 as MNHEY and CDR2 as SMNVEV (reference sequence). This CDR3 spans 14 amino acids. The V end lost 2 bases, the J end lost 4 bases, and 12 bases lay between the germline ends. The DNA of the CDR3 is TGTGCCAGCAGTTTAAGAGGGGGGCTATACGAGCAGTACTTC. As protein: CASSLRGGLYEQYF.

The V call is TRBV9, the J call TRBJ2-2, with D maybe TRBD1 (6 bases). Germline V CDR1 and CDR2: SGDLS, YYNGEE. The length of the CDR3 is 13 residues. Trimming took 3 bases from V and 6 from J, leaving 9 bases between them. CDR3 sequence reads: CASSDRAAGELFF. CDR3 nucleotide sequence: TGTGCCAGCAGCGACAGGGCCGCCGGGGAGCTGTTTTTT.

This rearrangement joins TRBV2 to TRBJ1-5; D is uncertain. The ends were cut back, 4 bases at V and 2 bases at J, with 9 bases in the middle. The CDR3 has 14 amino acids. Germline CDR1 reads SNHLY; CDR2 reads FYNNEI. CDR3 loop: CASSGSGGNQPQHF. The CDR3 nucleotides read TGTGCCAGCAGTGGGTCGGGAGGCAATCAGCCCCAGCATTTT.

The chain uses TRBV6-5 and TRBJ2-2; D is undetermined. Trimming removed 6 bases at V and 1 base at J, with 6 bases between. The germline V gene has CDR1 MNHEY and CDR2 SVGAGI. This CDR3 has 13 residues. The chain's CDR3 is CASRTENTGELFF. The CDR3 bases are TGTGCCAGCAGAACAGAGAACACCGGGGAGCTGTTTTTT.

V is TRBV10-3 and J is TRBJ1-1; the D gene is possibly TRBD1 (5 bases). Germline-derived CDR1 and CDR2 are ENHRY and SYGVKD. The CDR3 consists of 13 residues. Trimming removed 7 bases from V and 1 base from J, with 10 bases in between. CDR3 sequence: CAIMGLTNTEAFF. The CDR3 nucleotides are TGTGCCATCATGGGACTTACGAACACTGAAGCTTTCTTT.